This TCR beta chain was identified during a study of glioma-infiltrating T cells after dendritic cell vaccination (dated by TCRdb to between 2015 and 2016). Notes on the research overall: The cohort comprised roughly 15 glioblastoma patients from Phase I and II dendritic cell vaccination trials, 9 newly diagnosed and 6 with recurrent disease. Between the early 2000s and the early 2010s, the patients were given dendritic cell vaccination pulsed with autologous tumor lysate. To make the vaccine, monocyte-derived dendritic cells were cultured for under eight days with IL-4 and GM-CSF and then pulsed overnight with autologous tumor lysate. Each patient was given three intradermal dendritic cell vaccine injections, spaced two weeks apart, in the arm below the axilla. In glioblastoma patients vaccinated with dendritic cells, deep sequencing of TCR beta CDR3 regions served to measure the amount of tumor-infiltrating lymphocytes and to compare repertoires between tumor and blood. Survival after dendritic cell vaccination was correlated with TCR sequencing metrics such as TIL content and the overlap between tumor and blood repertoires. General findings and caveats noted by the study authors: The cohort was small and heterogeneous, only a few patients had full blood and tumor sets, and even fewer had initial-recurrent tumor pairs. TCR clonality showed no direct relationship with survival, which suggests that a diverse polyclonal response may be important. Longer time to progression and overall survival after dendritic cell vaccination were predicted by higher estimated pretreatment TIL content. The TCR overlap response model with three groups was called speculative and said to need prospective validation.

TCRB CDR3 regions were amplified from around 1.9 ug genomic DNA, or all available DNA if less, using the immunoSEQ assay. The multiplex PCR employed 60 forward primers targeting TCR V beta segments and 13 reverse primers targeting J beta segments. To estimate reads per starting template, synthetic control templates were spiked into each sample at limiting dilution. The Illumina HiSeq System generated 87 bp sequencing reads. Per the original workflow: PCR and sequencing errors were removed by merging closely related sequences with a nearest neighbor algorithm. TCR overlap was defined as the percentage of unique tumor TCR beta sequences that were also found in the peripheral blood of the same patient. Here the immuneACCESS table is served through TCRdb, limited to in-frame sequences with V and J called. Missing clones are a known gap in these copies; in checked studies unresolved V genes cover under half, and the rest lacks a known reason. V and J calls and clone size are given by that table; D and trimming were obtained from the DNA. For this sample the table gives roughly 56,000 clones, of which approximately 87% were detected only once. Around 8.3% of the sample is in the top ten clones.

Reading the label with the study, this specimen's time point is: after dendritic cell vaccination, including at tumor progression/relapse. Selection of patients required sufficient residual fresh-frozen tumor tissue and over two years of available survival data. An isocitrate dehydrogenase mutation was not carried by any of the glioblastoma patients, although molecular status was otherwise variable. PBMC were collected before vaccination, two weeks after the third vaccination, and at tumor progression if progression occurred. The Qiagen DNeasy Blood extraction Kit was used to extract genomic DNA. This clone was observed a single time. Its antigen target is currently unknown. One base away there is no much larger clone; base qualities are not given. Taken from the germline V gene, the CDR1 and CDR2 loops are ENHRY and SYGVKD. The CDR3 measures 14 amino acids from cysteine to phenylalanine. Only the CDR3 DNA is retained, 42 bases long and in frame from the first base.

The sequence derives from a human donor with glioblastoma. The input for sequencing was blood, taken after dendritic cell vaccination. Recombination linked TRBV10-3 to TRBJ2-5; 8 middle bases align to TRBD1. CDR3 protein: CATMLGQAEGTQYF. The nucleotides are TGTGCGACGATGCTGGGACAGGCGGAGGGGACCCAGTACTTC.